This T cell receptor (beta chain) was recorded in a study of T cell responses to AZD1222 COVID-19 vaccine (dated by TCRdb to the early 2020s). Describing the broader study: Because spike-specific TCR depth and breadth did not differ between the two schedules, AZD1222 recipients who got a second dose at roughly 4 weeks were pooled with those who got a second dose at roughly 12 weeks. TCR sequencing was performed for roughly 250 trial participants, of whom approximately 200 were given two doses of AZD1222 and around 25 were given two doses of MenACWY control vaccine. Trial participants were enrolled into age subgroups of 18-55, 56-69 and 70-plus years, which contained roughly 150, 30 and 60 TCR-sequenced participants, respectively. Results and caveats for the whole study, not just this receptor: CD4 TCRs associated with the vaccine covered the entire spike protein, and the dominant responses were in regions 160-218 and 743-854. Participants were mostly white British and included more females than males, and it was suggested by the authors that clonal diversity may have been underestimated. In the small 56-69-year group, the increase in depth fell short of significance, most likely because of low power. Spike-specific TCR breadth and depth rose significantly after two AZD1222 doses compared with day 0 and with MenACWY recipients. Reportedly, close to half of the unique spike-specific TCRs recognized epitopes lying outside the regions that are mutated in the B.1.351 and B.1.1.7 variants. Because no day 14 peak-response samples were available, repertoires were characterized only after the peak T cell response. Conclusions about previously exposed vaccinees were limited because only a handful of AZD1222 recipients were SARS-CoV-2 seropositive at baseline.

The CDR3 regions of human TCRbeta chains were subjected to immunosequencing. The original pipeline was this. TCRs in the repertoires were matched against a reference library of SARS-CoV-2-specific TCRs that had been generated with the MIRA antigen-specificity platform. Breadth was defined as the fraction of unique TCRs that were SARS-CoV-2-associated. Depth was defined as the fraction of total T cells that were SARS-CoV-2-associated. Using the MIRA data, each spike-specific TCR was mapped to the spike region that the TCR reacts to and placed in a CD4 or CD8 class. Log10-transformed breadth and depth values were compared by one-way ANOVA with Sidak's multiple comparisons tests. This is the immuneACCESS table as TCRdb keeps it, with only in-frame sequences that have V and J called. A part of the clones is gone; compared with another copy, unresolved V genes explain less than half, and the rest is unexplained. The DNA gave D and trimming, while V, J and clone size come from that table. The sample table lists about 79,000 clones, 65% to 85% of them with a count of one. Jointly, the top ten make up roughly 21% of the sample.

As for this clone: It has no known antigen specificity. The record has no base qualities; no much larger clone is one base away.

Taken with the paper, the label for time point translates to: baseline before first vaccination. Samples from vaccinated people were obtained from the UK trials COV001 and COV002, which included a single-blind randomized controlled phase 2/3 trial of AZD1222 (ChAdOx1 nCoV-19) in healthy adults. For TCRbeta chain sequencing, PBMC samples from trial participants were taken at day 0 and at day 28 after the second dose. V lost 0 bases and J lost 2 bases, and the count of bases not matched to a germline gene is 3. CDR3 length: 17 amino acids, cysteine to phenylalanine. This entry keeps only the CDR3 DNA: 51 bases, framed from base 1. The germline V gene sets CDR1 to SGHDN and CDR2 to FVKESK.

The sequence derives from an adult in good health. In this chain, TRBV14 is recombined with TRBJ2-1, and TRBD2 aligns with 11 junction nucleotides. The sample was peripheral blood, taken on day 0 of AZD1222 vaccination. The CDR3: CASSQDGGLAAYNEQFF. The sequenced DNA: TGTGCCAGCAGCCAAGATGGGGGACTAGCGGCCTACAATGAGCAGTTCTTC.